This TCR beta chain was found in a study of blood T cell repertoires in COVID-19 (dated by TCRdb to about 2020). Regarding the complete study: Samples from collaborators originated in the United States, Italy and Spain and spanned both the acute and convalescent phases of COVID-19. Where HLA class I and class II types were available, the types were taken from metadata supplied by the sample provider, not from assay-based typing. The material from the prospective study consisted of cDNA or gDNA derived from T cells, B-cell-depleted T cells, or PBMCs. Samples came from the ongoing ImmuneRACE study (first 160 participants) plus 1,254 subjects from 6 global collaborators. The sample metadata nearly always contained a de-identified subject ID, COVID-19 status, age in years and sex. The repertoires were released in a freely available public database intended as a resource for research on the immune response to SARS-CoV-2. Deeply sampled blood TCRbeta repertoires from subjects exposed to, actively infected with, or recovered from COVID-19 were included in the dataset. What the research found in general, with its limitations: How much clinical and demographic metadata was included differed by source and by participant, and the metadata was provided uncurated.

On this clone itself: Its antigen is not yet known. Nothing much larger sits one base from this clone, and base qualities are not available.

CDR1 and CDR2, per the germline V gene (reference sequence), are LGHDT and YNNKEL. The CDR3 goes from the cysteine to the phenylalanine over 14 residues. The entry retains the CDR3 DNA only, 42 bases that are in frame from base 1. The V and J ends are trimmed by 0 bases and 6 bases, leaving 11 bases between them. Whole blood was collected in K2EDTA tubes by collaborating institutions according to the institutions' own protocols. Collaborator samples were shipped for TCRbeta analysis as frozen whole blood, isolated PBMCs, or DNA extracted from either sample type. TCRbeta CDR3 regions were amplified from genomic DNA by means of the immunoSEQ Assay, a bias-controlled multiplex PCR. The paper's processing steps were these. The number of nucleated cells in each sample was estimated from the amplification of reference gene primers within the assay. To quantify the absolute abundance of each unique TCRbeta CDR3 rearrangement, sequence reads were collapsed and filtered. For each sample, productive Simpson clonality was calculated by taking the square root of Simpson's diversity index across productive rearrangements. TCRdb stores this immuneACCESS table with in-frame sequences only. Part of the clones is absent; in the studies checked, under half of the shortfall reflects unresolved V genes, and no reason is known for the rest. V and J calls and clone size come straight from that table; D and trimming were deduced from the DNA. This sample lists 120,000 to 150,000 clones; approximately 80% were detected once. In total, the top ten clones hold 5.5% to 7% of the sample.

This sequence uses TRBV3-1 (or the pseudogene TRBV3-2) and TRBJ1-1; the D segment cannot be called with confidence. The TCR was taken from a human donor in a cohort sampled during active COVID-19. The sequencing sample was made of peripheral blood. Here the CDR3 is given as CASSQDGMSAEAFF. The DNA sequence is as follows: TGTGCCAGCAGCCAAGACGGGATGTCGGCTGAAGCTTTCTTT.